The clone carrying this T cell receptor beta chain was found once. These data are taken from a study of regulatory T cells in long-lasting Graves disease. Time point meaning: persistent/refractory GD, antithyroid drugs over 5 years with positive TRAb. The TCR library was made from RNA that had been extracted from PBMCs in TRIzol. V dropped 5 bases and J dropped 5; count of bases not matched to a gene: 5. The CDR3 has 15 residues. CDR1 is SEHNR, CDR2 FQNEAQ, per germline (reference sequence). Arm-PCR with iRepertoire HTBI primers amplified the CDR3 regions for these TCR beta libraries. TCRdb re-called the multiplex PCR reads with MiXCR, one entry per CDR3 protein. The sample records some 370,000 distinct CDR3 sequences, 20% to 25% being singletons.

The receptor comes from a female donor with Graves disease. The sequencing here drew on peripheral blood mononuclear cells (PBMCs), taken when the disease was refractory, from a patient treated with antithyroid drugs. The V gene is TRBV7-9, the J gene TRBJ2-7, with TRBD2 matching over 14 bases. This CDR3 is CASSQGTSGSHEQYF. DNA for the CDR3: TGTGCCAGCAGCCAGGGGACTAGCGGGAGCCACGAGCAGTACTTC.